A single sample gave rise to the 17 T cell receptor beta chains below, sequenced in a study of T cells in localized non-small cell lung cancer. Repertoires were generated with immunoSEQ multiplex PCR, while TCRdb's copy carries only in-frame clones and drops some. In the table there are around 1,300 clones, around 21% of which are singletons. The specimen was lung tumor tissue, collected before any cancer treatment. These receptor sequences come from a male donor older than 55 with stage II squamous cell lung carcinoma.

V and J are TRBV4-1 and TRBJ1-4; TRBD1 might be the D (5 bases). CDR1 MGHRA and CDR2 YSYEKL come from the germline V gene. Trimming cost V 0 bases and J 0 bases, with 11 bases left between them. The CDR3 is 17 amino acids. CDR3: CASSQDRARSTNEKLFF. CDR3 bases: TGCGCCAGCAGCCAAGACAGGGCTCGCTCAACTAATGAAAAACTGTTTTTT.

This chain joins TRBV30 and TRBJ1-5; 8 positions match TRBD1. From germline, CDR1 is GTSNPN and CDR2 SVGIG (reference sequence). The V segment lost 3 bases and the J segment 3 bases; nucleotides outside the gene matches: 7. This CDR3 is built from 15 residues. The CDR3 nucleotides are TGTGCCTGGAGCGCGAGGACAGGGTTCAATCAGCCCCAGCATTTT. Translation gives CAWSARTGFNQPQHF.

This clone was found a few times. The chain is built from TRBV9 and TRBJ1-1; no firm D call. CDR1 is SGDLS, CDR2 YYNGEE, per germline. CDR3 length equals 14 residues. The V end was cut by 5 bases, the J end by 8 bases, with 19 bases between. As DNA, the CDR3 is TGTGCCAGCAGTGAAACCAGGACTCTGGCCGAAGCTTTCTTT. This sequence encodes CASSETRTLAEAFF.

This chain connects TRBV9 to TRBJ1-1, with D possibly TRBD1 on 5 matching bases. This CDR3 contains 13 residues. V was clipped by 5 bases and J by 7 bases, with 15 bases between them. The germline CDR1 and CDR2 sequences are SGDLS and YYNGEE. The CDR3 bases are TGTGCCAGCAGTAATGGACGGGGCGGTGAAGCTTTCTTT. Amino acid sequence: CASSNGRGGEAFF.

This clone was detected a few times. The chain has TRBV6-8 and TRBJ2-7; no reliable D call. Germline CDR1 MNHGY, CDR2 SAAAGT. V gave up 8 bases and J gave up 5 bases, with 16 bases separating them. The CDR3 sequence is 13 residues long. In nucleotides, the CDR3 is TGTGCCAGCGATTCCCCCGGGCGGAACGAGCAGTACTTC. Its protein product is CASDSPGRNEQYF.

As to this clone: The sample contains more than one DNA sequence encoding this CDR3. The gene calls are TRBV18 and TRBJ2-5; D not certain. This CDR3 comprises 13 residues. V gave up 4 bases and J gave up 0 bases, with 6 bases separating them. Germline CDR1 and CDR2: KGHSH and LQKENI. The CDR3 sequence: CASSLGNQETQYF. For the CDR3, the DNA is TGTGCCAGCTCACTCGGTAACCAAGAGACCCAGTACTTC.

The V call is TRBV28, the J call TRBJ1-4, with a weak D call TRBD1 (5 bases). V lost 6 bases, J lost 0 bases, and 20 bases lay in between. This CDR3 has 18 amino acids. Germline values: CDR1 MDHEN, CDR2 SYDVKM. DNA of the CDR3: TGTGCCAGCAGCGGGGTGGGGAGGGGCTTCACAACTAATGAAAAACTGTTTTTT. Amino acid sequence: CASSGVGRGFTTNEKLFF.

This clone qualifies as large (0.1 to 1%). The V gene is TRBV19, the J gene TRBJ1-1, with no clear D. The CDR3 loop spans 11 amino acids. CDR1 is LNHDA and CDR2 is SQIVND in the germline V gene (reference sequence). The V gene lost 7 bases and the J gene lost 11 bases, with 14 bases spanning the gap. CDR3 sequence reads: CASTSFLGAFF. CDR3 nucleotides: TGTGCCAGTACGTCGTTCTTAGGGGCTTTCTTT.

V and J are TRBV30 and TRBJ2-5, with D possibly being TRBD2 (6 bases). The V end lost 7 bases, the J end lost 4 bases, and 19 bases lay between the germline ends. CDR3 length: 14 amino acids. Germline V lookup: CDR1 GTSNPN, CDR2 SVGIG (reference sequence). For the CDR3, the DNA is TGTGCCTTCACAAGGGCAGGAGGGGTAGAGACCCAGTACTTC. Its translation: CAFTRAGGVETQYF.

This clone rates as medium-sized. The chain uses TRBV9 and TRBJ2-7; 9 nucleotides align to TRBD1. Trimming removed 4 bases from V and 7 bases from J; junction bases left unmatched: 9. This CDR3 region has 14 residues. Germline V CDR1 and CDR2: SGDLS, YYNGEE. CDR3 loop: CASSLQQGAREQYF. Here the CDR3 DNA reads TGTGCCAGCAGCTTACAACAGGGGGCCAGGGAGCAGTACTTC.

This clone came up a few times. CDR3: CASSSAGWTGLSFYEQYF. CDR3 bases: TGTGCCAGCAGCTCGGCGGGGTGGACAGGCCTCTCTTTCTACGAGCAGTACTTC. The chain uses TRBV11-3 and TRBJ2-7; the D gene is possibly TRBD1 (7 bases). Per the germline V gene, CDR1 is SGHNT and CDR2 is YENEEA. This CDR3 is 18 amino acids long. Trimming took 4 bases from V and 3 from J, leaving 25 bases between them.

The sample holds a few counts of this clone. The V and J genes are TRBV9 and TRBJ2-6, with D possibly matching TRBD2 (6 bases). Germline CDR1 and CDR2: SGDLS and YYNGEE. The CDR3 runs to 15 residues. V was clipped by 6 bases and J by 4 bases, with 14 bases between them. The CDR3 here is CASTEGTLGANVLTF. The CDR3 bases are TGTGCCAGCACGGAGGGGACTTTGGGGGCCAACGTCCTGACTTTC.

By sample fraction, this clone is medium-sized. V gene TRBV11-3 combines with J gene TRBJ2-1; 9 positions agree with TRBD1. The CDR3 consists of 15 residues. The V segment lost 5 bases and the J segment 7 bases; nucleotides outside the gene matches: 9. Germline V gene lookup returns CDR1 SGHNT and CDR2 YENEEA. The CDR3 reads CASSQLQGARNEQFF. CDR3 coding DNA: TGTGCCAGCAGCCAATTACAGGGGGCAAGAAATGAGCAGTTCTTC. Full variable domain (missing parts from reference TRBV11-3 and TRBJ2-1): EAGVVQSPRYKIIEKKQPVAFWCNPISGHNTLYWYLQNLGQGPELLIRYENEEAVDDSQLPKDRFSAERLKGVDSTLKIQPAELGDSAVYLCASSQLQGARNEQFFGPGTRLTVL.

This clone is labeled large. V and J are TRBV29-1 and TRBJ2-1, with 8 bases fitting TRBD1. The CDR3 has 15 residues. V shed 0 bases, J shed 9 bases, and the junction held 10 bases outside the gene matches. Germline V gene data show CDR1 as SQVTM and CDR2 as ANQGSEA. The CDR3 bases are TGCAGCGTTGAAGATGATGGACAGGGTGGGGCTGAGCAGTTCTTC. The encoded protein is CSVEDDGQGGAEQFF.

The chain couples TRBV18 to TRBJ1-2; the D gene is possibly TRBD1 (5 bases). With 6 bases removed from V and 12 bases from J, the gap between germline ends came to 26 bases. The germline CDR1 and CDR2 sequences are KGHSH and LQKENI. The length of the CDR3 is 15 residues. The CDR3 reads CASSPGGGINFLDTF. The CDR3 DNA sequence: TGTGCCAGCTCCCCCGGTGGGGGAATTAACTTTTTGGACACCTTC.

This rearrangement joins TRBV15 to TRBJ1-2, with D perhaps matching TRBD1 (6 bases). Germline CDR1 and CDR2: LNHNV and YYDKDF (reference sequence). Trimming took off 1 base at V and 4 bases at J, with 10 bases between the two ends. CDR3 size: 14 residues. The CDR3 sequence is CATSRGRGSYGYTF. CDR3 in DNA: TGTGCCACCAGCAGAGGGAGGGGGTCCTATGGCTACACCTTC.

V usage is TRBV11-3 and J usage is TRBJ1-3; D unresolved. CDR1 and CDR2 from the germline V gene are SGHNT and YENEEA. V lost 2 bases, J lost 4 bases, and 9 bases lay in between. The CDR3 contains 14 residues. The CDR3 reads CASSLPVTGNTIYF. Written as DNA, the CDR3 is TGTGCCAGCAGCTTACCAGTTACGGGAAACACCATATATTTT.